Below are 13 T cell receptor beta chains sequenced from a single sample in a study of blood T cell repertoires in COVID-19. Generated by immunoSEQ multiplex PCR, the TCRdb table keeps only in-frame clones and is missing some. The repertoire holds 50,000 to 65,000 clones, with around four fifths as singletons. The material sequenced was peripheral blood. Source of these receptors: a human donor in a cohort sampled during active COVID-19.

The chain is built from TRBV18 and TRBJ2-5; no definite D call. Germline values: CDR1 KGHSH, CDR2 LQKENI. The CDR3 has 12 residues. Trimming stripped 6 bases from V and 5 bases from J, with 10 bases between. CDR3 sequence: CASSVSGETQYF. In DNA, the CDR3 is TGTGCCAGCTCTGTGTCAGGCGAGACCCAGTACTTC.

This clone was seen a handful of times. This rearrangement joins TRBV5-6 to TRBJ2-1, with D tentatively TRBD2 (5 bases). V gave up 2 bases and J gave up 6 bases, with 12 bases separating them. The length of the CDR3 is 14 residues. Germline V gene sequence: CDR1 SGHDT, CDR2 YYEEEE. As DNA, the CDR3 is TGTGCCAGCAGCTTCGGTACTCGGGGCAATGAGCAGTTCTTC. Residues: CASSFGTRGNEQFF.

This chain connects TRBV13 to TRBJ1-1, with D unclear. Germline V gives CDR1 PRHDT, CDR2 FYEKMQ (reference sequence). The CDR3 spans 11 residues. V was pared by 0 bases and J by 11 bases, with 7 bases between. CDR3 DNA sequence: TGTGCCAGCAGCTTAGGACGGAGGGCTTTCTTT. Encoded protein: CASSLGRRAFF.

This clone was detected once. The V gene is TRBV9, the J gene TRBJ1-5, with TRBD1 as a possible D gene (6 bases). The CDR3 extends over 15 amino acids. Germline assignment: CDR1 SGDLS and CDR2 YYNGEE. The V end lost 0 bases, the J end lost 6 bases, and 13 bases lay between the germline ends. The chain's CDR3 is CASSVDAGVGQPQHF. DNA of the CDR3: TGTGCCAGCAGCGTAGACGCAGGGGTCGGTCAGCCCCAGCATTTT.

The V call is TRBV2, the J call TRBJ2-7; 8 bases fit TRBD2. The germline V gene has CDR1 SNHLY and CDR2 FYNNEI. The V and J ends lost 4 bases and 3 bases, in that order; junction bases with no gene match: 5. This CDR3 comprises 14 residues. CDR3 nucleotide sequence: TGTGCCAGCAGTGTAACTAGCGGATTCTACGAGCAGTACTTC. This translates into CASSVTSGFYEQYF. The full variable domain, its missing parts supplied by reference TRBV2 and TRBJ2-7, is EPEVTQTPSHQVTQMGQEVILRCVPISNHLYFYWYRQILGQKVEFLVSFYNNEISEKSEIFDDQFSVERPDGSNFTLKIRSTKLEDSAMYFCASSVTSGFYEQYFGPGTRLTVT.

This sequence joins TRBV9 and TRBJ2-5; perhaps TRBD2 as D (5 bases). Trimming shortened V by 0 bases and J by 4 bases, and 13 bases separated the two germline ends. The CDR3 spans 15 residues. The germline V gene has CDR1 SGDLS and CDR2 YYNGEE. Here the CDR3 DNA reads TGTGCCAGCAGCGTAGACGGGGTCCTGGGAGAGACCCAGTACTTC. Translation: CASSVDGVLGETQYF.

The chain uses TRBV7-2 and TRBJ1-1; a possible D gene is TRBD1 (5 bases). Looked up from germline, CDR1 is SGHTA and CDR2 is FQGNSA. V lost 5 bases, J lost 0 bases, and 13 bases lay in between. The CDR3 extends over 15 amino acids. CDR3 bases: TGTGCCAGCAGCCCATTGGGACTGATGAACACTGAAGCTTTCTTT. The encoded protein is CASSPLGLMNTEAFF.

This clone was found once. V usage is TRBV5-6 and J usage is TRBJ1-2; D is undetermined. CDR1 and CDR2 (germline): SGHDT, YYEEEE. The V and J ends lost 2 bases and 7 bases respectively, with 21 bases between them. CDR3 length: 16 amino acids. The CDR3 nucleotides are TGTGCCAGCAGCTTTCCTGGAGCGATCTTCCGGGGTGGCTACACCTTC. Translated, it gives CASSFPGAIFRGGYTF.

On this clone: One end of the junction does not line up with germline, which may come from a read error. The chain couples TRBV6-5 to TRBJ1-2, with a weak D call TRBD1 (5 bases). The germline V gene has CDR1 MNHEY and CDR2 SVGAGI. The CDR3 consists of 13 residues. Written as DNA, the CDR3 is TGTGCCAGCAGTTACACCCAGTTGGAGGGGCCTCTCTTC. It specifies CASSYTQLEGPLF.

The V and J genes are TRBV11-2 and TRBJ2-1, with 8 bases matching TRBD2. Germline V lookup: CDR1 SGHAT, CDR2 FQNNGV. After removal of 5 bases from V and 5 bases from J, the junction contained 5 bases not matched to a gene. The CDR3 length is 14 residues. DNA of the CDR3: TGTGCCAGCAGCCGTAGCGGGGACAACAATGAGCAGTTCTTC. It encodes CASSRSGDNNEQFF.

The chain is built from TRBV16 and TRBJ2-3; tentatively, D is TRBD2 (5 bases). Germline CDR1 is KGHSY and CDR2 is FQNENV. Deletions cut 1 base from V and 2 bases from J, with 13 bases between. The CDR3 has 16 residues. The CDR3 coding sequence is TGTGCCAGCAGCCAATGGGAGACGGATACCACAGATACGCAGTATTTT. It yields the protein CASSQWETDTTDTQYF.

The CDR3 DNA sequence: TGTGCCAGCCCCGGGACTAGCGGAACCTACGAGCAGTACTTC. The encoded protein is CASPGTSGTYEQYF. The chain is built from TRBV9 and TRBJ2-7, with 11 nucleotides matching TRBD2. Germline V gene lookup returns CDR1 SGDLS and CDR2 YYNGEE. The V gene end was trimmed by 7 bases and the J gene end by 2 bases; junction bases not matched to a gene: 5. The CDR3 has 14 amino acids.

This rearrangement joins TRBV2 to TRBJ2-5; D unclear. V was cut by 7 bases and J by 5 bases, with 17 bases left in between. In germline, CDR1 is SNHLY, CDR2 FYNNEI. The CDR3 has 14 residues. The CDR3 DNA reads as TGTGCCAGCAATAATGGTCAGGTTAGGGAGACCCAGTACTTC. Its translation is CASNNGQVRETQYF.